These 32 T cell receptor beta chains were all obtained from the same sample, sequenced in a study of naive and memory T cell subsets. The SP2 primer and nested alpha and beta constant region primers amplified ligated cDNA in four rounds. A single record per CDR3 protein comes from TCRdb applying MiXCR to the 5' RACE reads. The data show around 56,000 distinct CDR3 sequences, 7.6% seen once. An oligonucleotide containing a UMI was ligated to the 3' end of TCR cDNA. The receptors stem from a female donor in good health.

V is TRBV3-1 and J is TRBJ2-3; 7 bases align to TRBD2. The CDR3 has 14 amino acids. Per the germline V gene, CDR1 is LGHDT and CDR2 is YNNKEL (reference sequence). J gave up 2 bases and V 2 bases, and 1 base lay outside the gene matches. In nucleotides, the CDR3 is TGTGCCAGCAGCCAAAGGGACTACACAGATACGCAGTATTTT. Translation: CASSQRDYTDTQYF.

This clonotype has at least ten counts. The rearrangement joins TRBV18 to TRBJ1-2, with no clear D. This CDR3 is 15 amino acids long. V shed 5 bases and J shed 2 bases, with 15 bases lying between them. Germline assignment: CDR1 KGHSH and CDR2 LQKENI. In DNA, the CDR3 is TGTGCCAGCTCATCGACCGCGCGCAGCAACTATGGCTACACCTTC. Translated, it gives CASSSTARSNYGYTF.

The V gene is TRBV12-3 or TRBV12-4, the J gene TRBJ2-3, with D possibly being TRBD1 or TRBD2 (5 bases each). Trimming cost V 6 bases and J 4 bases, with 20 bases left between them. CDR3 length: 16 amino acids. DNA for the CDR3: TGTGCCAGCAGGGCCCGGGTGGGGGTAGGCGCAGATACGCAGTATTTT. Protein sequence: CASRARVGVGADTQYF.

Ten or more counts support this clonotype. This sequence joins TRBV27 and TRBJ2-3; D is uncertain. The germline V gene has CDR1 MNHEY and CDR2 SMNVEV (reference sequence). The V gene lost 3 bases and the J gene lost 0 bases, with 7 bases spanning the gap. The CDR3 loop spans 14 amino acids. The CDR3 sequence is CASSFVVSTDTQYF. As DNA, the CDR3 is TGTGCCAGCAGTTTTGTAGTGAGCACAGATACGCAGTATTTT.

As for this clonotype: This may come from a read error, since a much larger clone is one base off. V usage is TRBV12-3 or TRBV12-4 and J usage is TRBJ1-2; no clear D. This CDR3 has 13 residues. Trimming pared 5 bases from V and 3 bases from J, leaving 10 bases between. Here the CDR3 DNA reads TGTGCCAGCAGTCCCAGAGGGCACTATGGCTACACCTTC. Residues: CASSPRGHYGYTF.

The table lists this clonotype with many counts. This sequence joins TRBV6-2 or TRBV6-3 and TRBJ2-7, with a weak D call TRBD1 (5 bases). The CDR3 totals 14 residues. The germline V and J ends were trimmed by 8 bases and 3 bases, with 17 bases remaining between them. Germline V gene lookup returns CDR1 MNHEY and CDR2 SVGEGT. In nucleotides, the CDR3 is TGTGCCAGCCACCATCCGACAGCTTTCTACGAGCAGTACTTC. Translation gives CASHHPTAFYEQYF.

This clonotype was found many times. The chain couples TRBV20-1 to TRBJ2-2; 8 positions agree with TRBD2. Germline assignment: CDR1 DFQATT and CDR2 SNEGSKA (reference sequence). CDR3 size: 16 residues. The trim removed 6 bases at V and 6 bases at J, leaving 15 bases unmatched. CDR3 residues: CSASSHGGARSGELFF. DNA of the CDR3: TGCAGTGCCAGTTCTCACGGGGGGGCCCGATCCGGGGAGCTGTTTTTT.

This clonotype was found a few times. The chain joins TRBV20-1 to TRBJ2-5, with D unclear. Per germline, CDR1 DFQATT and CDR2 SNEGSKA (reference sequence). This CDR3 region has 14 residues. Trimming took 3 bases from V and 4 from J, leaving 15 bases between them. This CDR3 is CSARLDSSRETQYF. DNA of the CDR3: TGCAGTGCTAGGCTAGACTCCTCAAGAGAGACCCAGTACTTC.

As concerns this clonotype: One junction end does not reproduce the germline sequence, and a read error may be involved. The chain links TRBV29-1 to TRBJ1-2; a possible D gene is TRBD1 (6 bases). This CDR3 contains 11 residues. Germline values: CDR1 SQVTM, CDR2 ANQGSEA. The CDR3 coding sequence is TGCAGCGGGGGGCAGGACTATGGCGACACCTTC. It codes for CSGGQDYGDTF.

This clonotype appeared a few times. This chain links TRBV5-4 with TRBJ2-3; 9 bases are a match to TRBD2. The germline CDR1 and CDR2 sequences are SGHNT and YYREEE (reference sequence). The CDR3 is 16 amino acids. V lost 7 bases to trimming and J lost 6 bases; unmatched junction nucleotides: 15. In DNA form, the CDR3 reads TGTGCCAGCCACCCCTATGGCGGGGGGGCTGTTGATACGCAGTATTTT. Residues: CASHPYGGGAVDTQYF.

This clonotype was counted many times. The CDR3 spells CASSPISGQGSGEQYF. CDR3 sequence (DNA): TGTGCCAGCAGCCCTATCTCGGGACAGGGGTCGGGCGAGCAGTACTTC. The genes are TRBV6-6 and TRBJ2-7; 10 bases are shared with TRBD1. The CDR3 covers 16 residues. The germline V gene encodes CDR1 MNHNY and CDR2 SVGAGI (reference sequence). V lost 6 bases and J lost 6; bases outside the gene matches: 14.

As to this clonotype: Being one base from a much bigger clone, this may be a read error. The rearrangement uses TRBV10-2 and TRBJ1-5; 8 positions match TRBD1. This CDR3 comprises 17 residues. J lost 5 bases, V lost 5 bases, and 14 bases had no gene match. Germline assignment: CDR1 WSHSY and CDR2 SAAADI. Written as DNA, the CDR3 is TGCGCCAGCAGTTCTAGCCGGGACAGGCCATCTTATCAGCCCCAGCATTTT. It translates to CASSSSRDRPSYQPQHF.

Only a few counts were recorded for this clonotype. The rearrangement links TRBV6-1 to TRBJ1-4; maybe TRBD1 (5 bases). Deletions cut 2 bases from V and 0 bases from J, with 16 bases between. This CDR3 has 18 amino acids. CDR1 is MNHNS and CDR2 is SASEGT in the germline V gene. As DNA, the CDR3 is TGTGCCAGCAGTGAAAGGGTGGGACGAGGAGCAACTAATGAAAAACTGTTTTTT. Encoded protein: CASSERVGRGATNEKLFF.

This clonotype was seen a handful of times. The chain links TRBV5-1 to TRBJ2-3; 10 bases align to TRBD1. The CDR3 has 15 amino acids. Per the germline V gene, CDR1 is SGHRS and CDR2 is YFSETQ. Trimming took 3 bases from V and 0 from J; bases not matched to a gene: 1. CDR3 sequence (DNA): TGCGCCAGCAGCTCGGGACAGGGGAGCACAGATACGCAGTATTTT. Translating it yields CASSSGQGSTDTQYF.

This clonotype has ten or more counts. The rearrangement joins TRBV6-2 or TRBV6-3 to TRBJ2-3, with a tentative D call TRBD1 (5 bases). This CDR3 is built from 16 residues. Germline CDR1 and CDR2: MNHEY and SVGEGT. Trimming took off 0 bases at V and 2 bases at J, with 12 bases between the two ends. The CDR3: CASSYSRRTSTDTQYF. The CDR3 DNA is TGTGCCAGCAGTTACTCGAGACGGACATCCACAGATACGCAGTATTTT.

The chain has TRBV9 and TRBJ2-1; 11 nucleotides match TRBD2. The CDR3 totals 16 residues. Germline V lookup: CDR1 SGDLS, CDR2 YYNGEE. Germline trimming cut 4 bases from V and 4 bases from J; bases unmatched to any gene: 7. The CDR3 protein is CASSHQGTSGYNEQFF. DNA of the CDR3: TGTGCCAGCAGCCATCAAGGGACTAGCGGATACAATGAGCAGTTCTTC.

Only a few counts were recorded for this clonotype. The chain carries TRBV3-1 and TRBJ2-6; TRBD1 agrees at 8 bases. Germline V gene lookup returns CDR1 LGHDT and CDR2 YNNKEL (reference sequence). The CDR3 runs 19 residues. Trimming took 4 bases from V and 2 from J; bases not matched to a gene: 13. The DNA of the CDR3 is TGTGCCAGCAGCCCCCGCAGCAGGGGGCAAGAGGCTGGGGCCAACGTCCTGACTTTC. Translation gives CASSPRSRGQEAGANVLTF.

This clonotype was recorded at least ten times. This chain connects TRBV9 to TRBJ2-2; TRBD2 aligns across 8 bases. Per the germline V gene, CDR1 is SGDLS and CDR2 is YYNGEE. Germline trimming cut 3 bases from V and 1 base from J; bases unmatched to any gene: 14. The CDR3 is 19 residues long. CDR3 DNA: TGTGCCAGCAGCGCAAGGCCCCTAGCGGGCATAGGGAACACCGGGGAGCTGTTTTTT. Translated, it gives CASSARPLAGIGNTGELFF. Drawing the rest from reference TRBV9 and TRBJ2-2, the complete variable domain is DSGVTQTPKHLITATGQRVTLRCSPRSGDLSVYWYQQSLDQGLQFLIQYYNGEERAKGNILERFSAQQFPDLHSELNLSSLELGDSALYFCASSARPLAGIGNTGELFFGEGSRLTVL.

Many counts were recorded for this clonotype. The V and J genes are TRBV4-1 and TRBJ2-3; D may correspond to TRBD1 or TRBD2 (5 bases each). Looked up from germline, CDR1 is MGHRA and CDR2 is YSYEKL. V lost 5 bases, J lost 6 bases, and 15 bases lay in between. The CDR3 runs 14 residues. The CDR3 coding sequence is TGCGCCAGCAGCAAACAGGAGGTTGGGGATACGCAGTATTTT. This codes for CASSKQEVGDTQYF.

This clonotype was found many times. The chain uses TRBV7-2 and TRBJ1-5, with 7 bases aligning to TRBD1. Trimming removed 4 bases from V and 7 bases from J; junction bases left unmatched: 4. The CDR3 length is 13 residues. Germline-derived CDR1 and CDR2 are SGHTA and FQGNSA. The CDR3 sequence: CASSSRGEQPQHF. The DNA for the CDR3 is TGTGCCAGCAGCTCCAGGGGGGAGCAGCCCCAGCATTTT.

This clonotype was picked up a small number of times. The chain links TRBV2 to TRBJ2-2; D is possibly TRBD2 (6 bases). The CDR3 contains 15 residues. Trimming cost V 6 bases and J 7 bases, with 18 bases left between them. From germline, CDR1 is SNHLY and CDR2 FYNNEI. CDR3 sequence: CASRPGTSHGGELFF. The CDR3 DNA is TGTGCCAGCAGGCCAGGGACTTCGCATGGCGGGGAGCTGTTTTTT. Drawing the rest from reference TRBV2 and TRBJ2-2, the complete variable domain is EPEVTQTPSHQVTQMGQEVILRCVPISNHLYFYWYRQILGQKVEFLVSFYNNEISEKSEIFDDQFSVERPDGSNFTLKIRSTKLEDSAMYFCASRPGTSHGGELFFGEGSRLTVL.

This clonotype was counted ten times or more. The CDR3 region has the DNA TGTGCCAGCTCGGCACAGGGTTTTGGAGCTTTCTTT. This gives the protein CASSAQGFGAFF. This chain links TRBV18 with TRBJ1-1, with D maybe TRBD1 (6 bases). CDR1 is KGHSH, CDR2 LQKENI, per germline. There are 12 residues in the CDR3. V was trimmed by 6 bases and J by 10 bases, leaving 15 bases between them.

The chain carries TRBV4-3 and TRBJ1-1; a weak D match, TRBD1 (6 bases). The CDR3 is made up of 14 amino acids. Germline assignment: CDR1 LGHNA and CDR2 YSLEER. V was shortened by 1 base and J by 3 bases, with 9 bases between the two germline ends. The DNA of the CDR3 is TGCGCCAGCAGCCAAGCAGGGGAGGACACTGAAGCTTTCTTT. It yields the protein CASSQAGEDTEAFF.

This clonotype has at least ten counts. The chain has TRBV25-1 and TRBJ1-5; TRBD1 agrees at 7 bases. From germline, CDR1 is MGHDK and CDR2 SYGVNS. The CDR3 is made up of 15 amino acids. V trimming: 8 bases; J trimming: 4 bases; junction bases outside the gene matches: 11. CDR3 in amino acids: CASYQTGFYNQPQHF. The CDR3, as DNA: TGTGCCAGCTATCAGACAGGGTTTTATAATCAGCCCCAGCATTTT. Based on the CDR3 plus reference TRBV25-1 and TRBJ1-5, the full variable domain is EADIYQTPRYLVIGTGKKITLECSQTMGHDKMYWYQQDPGMELHLIHYSYGVNSTEKGDLSSESTVSRIRTEHFPLTLESARPSHTSQYLCASYQTGFYNQPQHFGDGTRLSIL.

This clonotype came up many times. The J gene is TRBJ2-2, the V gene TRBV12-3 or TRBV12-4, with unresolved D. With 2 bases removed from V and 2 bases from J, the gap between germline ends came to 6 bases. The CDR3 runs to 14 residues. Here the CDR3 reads CASSLNTNTGELFF. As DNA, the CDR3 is TGTGCCAGCAGTTTAAACACCAACACCGGGGAGCTGTTTTTT.

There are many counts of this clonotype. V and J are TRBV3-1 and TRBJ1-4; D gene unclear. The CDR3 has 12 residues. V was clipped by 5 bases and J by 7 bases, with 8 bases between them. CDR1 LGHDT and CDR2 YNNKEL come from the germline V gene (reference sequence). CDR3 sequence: CASSYSSEKLFF. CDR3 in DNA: TGTGCCAGCAGCTACTCTTCTGAAAAACTGTTTTTT. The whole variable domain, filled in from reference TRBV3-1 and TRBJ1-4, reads DTAVSQTPKYLVTQMGNDKSIKCEQNLGHDTMYWYKQDSKKFLKIMFSYNNKELIINETVPNRFSPKSPDKAHLNLHINSLELGDSAVYFCASSYSSEKLFFGSGTQLSVL.

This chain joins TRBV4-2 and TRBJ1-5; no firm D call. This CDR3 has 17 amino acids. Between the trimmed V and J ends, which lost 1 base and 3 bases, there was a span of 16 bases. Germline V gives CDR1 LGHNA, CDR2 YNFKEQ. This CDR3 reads CASSQGAPARDNQPQHF. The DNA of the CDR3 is TGTGCCAGCAGCCAAGGGGCCCCCGCCAGAGACAATCAGCCCCAGCATTTT.

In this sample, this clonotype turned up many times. The CDR3 protein is CSVKQDMNTEAFF. The CDR3 DNA sequence: TGCAGCGTAAAACAAGACATGAACACTGAAGCTTTCTTT. The V call is TRBV29-1, the J call TRBJ1-1; D unclear. Per germline, CDR1 SQVTM and CDR2 ANQGSEA. Trimming took 6 bases from V and 0 from J, leaving 11 bases between them. This CDR3 has 13 amino acids.

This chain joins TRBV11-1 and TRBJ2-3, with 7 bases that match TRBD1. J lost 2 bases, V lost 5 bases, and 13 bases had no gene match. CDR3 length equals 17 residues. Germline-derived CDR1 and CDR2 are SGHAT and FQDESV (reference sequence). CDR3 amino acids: CASSESRLQGNTDTQYF. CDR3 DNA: TGTGCCAGCAGCGAAAGCCGACTACAGGGGAACACAGATACGCAGTATTTT.

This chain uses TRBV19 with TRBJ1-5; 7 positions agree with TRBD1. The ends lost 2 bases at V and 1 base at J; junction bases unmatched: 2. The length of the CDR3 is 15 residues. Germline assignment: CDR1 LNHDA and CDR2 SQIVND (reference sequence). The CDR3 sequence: CASSISGQSNQPQHF. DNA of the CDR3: TGTGCCAGTAGTATATCGGGACAGAGCAATCAGCCCCAGCATTTT.

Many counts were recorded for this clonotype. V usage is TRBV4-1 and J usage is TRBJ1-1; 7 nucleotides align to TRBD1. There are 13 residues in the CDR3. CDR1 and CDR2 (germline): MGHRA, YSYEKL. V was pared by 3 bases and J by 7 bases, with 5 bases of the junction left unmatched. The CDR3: CASSHGRQGEAFF. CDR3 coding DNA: TGCGCCAGCAGCCATGGGAGACAGGGTGAAGCTTTCTTT.

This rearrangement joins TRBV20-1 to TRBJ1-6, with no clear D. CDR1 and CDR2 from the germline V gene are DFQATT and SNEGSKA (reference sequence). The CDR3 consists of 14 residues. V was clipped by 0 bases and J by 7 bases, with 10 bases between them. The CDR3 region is CSAREGIFNSPLHF. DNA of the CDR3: TGCAGTGCTAGAGAGGGCATATTCAATTCACCCCTCCACTTT.